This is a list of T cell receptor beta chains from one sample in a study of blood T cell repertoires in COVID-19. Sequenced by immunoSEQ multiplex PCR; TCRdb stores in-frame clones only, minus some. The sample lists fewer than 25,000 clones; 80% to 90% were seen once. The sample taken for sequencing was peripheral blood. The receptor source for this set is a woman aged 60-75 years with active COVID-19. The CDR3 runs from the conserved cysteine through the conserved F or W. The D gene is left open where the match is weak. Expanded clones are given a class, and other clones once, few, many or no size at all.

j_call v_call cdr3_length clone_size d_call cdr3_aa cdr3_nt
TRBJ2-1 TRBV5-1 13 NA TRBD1 CASQTTGGNEQFF TGCGCCAGCCAAACCACAGGGGGCAATGAGCAGTTCTTC
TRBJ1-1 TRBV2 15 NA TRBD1 CASSFSSGGKTEAFF TGTGCCAGCAGTTTCTCTTCAGGGGGGAAGACTGAAGCTTTCTTT
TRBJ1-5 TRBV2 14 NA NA CASSARGGNQPQHF TGTGCCAGCAGTGCACGGGGAGGCAATCAGCCCCAGCATTTT
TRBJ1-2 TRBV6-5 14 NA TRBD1 CASREGTANYGYTF TGTGCCAGCAGAGAGGGGACAGCTAACTATGGCTACACCTTC
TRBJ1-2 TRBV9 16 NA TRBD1 CASMGDREDGTYGYTF TGTGCCAGCATGGGGGACAGGGAGGATGGGACCTATGGCTACACCTTC
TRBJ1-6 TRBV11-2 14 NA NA CASSGPTGNSPLHF TGTGCCAGCAGTGGGCCAACTGGAAATTCACCCCTCCACTTT
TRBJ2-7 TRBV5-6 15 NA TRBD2 CASSFWAGLKYEQYF TGTGCCAGCAGCTTTTGGGCGGGACTAAAGTACGAGCAGTACTTC
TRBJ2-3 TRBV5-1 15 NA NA CASSLDGDSTDTQYF TGCGCCAGCAGCTTGGACGGAGATAGCACAGATACGCAGTATTTT
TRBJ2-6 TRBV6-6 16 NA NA CASGPHRGSGANVLTF TGTGCCAGCGGGCCCCACCGCGGGTCTGGGGCCAACGTCCTGACTTTC
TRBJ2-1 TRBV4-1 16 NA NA CASSQAAGGPLRVQFF TGCGCCAGCAGCCAAGCTGCCGGGGGGCCCCTCAGGGTGCAGTTCTTC
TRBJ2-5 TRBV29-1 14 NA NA CSVSTGSGQETQYF TGCAGCGTATCAACAGGTAGTGGGCAAGAGACCCAGTACTTC
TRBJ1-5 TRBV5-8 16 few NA CASSLAARASGQPQHF TGTGCCAGCAGCTTGGCCGCCAGGGCCTCGGGTCAGCCCCAGCATTTT
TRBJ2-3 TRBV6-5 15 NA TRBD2 CASSHSGGSWDTQYF TGTGCCAGCAGTCATAGCGGGGGGTCATGGGATACGCAGTATTTT
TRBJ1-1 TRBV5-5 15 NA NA CASSAGWQGTYEAFF TGTGCCAGCAGCGCAGGGTGGCAGGGCACTTATGAAGCTTTCTTT
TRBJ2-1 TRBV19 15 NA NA CASSRDRDTYNEQFF TGTGCCAGTAGTAGGGACCGGGACACATACAATGAGCAGTTCTTC
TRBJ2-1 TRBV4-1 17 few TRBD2 CASSQALVGGASNEQFF TGCGCCAGCAGCCAAGCCTTAGTCGGGGGGGCCTCGAATGAGCAGTTCTTC
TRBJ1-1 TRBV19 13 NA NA CASSIDGNTEAFF TGTGCCAGTAGTATAGACGGGAACACTGAAGCTTTCTTT
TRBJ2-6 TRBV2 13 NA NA CASTGSGANVLTF TGTGCCAGCACGGGCTCTGGGGCCAACGTCCTGACTTTC
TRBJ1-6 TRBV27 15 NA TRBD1 CASRAPGQGSSPLHF TGTGCCAGCAGAGCTCCGGGACAGGGGAGTTCACCCCTCCACTTT
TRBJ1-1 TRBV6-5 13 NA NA CASTQRRDTEAFF TGTGCCAGCACGCAGCGGAGGGACACTGAAGCTTTCTTT
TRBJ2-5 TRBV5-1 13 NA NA CASSLIGAETQYF TGCGCCAGCAGCTTGATTGGGGCAGAGACCCAGTACTTC
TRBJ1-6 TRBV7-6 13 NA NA CASSLAGRSPLHF TGTGCCAGCAGCTTAGCGGGCCGGTCACCCCTCCACTTT
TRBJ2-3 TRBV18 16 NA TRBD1 CASSPNNRGSADTQYF TGTGCCAGCTCACCGAACAACAGGGGAAGTGCAGATACGCAGTATTTT
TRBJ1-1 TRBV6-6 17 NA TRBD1 CASSPIGTGGRWTEAFF TGTGCCAGCAGTCCCATAGGGACAGGGGGACGTTGGACTGAAGCTTTCTTT
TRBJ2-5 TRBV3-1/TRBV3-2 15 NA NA CASSQDGLGQETQYF TGTGCCAGCAGCCAAGATGGGCTGGGCCAAGAGACCCAGTACTTC
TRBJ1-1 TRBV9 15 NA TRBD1 CASSDRGSTNTEAFF TGTGCCAGCAGCGACAGGGGATCTACGAACACTGAAGCTTTCTTT
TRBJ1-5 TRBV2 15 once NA CASSEQGSSNQPQHF TGTGCCAGCAGTGAACAGGGGTCTAGCAATCAGCCCCAGCATTTT
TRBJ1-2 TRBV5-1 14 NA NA CASSLTEPNYGYTF TGCGCCAGCAGCTTGACAGAACCGAACTATGGCTACACCTTC
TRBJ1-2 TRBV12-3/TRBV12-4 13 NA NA CASSLVANYGYTF TGTGCCAGCAGTTTAGTAGCTAACTATGGCTACACCTTC
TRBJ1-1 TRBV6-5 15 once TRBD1 CASSLGQGMNTEAFF TGTGCCAGCAGCTTGGGACAGGGAATGAACACTGAAGCTTTCTTT
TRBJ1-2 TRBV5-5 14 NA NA CASSSAPRNYGYTF TGTGCCAGCAGCTCGGCTCCCAGGAACTATGGCTACACCTTC
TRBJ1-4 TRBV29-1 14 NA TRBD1 CSFVGGTGVQKLFF TGCAGCTTCGTGGGCGGGACAGGGGTGCAAAAACTGTTTTTT
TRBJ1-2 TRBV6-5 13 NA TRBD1 CASNPTGGTFYTF TGTGCCAGCAACCCGACAGGGGGCACCTTCTACACCTTC
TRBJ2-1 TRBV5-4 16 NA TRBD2 CASSKRTSGGHNEQFF TGTGCCAGCAGCAAACGGACTAGCGGGGGCCACAATGAGCAGTTCTTC
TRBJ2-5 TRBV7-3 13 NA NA CASSLMSQETQYF TGTGCCAGCAGCTTAATGTCTCAAGAGACCCAGTACTTC
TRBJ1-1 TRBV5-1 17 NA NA CASSLGGVQGSNTEAFF TGCGCCAGCAGCTTGGGGGGAGTGCAGGGGTCGAACACTGAAGCTTTCTTT
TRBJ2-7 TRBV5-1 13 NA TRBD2 CASSLSGAYEQYF TGCGCCAGCAGCCTGAGCGGGGCCTACGAGCAGTACTTC
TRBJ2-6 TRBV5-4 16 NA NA CASSLDSFSGANVLTF TGTGCCAGCAGCTTGGATTCGTTCTCTGGGGCCAACGTCCTGACTTTC
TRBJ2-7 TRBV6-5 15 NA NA CASTGGAGGGYEQYF TGTGCCAGCACCGGGGGGGCAGGGGGAGGCTACGAGCAGTACTTC
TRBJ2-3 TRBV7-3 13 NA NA CASRHPGSDTQYF TGTGCCAGCAGACACCCGGGGTCAGATACGCAGTATTTT
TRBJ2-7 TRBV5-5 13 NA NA CASSLESQYEQYF TGTGCCAGCAGCTTGGAGTCCCAGTACGAGCAGTACTTC
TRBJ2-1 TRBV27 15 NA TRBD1 CASSLPGQGPSHRVF TGTGCCAGCAGTTTGCCGGGACAGGGTCCCTCTCACAGGGTCTTC
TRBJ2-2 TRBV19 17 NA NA CASSIGNTGTATGELFF TGTGCCAGTAGTATAGGCAATACCGGGACTGCCACCGGGGAGCTGTTTTTT
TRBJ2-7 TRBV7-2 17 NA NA CASSPPLRDILSYEQYF TGTGCCAGCAGCCCCCCCCTCCGGGACATCCTCTCCTACGAGCAGTACTTC
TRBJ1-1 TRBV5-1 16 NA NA CASSLPRGGSGTEAFF TGCGCCAGCAGCTTACCCCGCGGGGGGTCGGGCACTGAAGCTTTCTTT
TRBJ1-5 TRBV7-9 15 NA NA CASSLNTGGNQPQHF TGTGCCAGCAGCTTAAATACGGGGGGCAATCAGCCCCAGCATTTT
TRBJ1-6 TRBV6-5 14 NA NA CASAPPAGGGSLHF TGTGCCAGCGCGCCCCCGGCGGGTGGAGGGTCCCTCCACTTT
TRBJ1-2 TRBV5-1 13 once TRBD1 CASSTGQGDGYTF TGCGCCAGCAGCACGGGACAGGGAGATGGCTACACCTTC